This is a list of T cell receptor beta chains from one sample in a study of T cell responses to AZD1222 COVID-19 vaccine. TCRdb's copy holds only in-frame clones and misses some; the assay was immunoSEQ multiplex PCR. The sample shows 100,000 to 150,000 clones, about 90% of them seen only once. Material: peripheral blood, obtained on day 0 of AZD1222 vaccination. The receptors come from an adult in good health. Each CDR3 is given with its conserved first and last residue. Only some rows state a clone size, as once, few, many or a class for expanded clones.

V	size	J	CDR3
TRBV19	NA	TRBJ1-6	CASSIDRGSSPLHF
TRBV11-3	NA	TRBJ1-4	CASSAHRGINEKLFF
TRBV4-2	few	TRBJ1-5	CASSQDAAASNQPQHF
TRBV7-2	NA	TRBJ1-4	CASSRDRGNEKLFF
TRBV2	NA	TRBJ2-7	CASSGTVNEQYF
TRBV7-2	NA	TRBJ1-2	CASSLRAGRDYGYTF
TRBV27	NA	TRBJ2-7	CASSLHTSGRPHEQYF
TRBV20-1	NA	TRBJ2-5	CSASDWGGTETQYF
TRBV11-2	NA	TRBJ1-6	CASSLATGTVASPLHF
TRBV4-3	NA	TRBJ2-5	CASSPGRGLQETQYF
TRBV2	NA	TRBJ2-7	CASSMRHEQYF
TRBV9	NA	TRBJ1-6	CASSGHNSPLHF
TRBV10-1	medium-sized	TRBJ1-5	CASSESYTYGTQDQPQHF
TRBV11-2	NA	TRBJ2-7	CASRSPGQGYEQYF
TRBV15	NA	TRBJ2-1	CATSRRLESSSYNEQFF
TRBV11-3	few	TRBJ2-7	CASSRGVGAGPYEQYF
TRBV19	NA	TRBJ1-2	CASSIGSQGAYGYTF
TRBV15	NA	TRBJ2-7	CATSRGLAGSYEQYF
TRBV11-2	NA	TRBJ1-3	CASSLAWTGPGNTIYF
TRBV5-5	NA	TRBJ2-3	CASSSKTSGGSTDTQYF
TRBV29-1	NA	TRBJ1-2	CSVESYRGRGFGYTF
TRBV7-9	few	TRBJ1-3	CASSPSLPSSGNTIYF
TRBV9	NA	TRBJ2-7	CASSPSQGGYYEQYF
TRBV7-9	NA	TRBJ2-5	CASSLTIGETQYF
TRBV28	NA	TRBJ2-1	CASSYRDLWFF
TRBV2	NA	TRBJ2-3	CASSRLAGSSQADTQYF
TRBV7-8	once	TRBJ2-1	CASSLGGGGASYNEQFF
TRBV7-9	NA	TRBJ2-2	CASEKDRGRPGELFF
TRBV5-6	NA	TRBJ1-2	CASSTAGNSNYGYTF
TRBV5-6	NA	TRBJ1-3	CASSLLLSGNTIYF
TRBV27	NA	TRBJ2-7	CASSISGGVFYEQYF
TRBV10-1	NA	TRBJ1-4	CASSAGQGAEKLFF
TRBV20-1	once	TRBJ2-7	CSASSRGFRYEQYF
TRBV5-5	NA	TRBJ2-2	CASSPWDIGELFF
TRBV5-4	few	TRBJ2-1	CASSSGTSYYNEQFF
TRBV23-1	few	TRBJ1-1	CASSQSGPGAVTEAFF
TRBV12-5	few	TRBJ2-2	CASGLRPLLGELFF
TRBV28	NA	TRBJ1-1	CASSLYKSDRNTEAFF
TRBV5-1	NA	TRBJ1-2	CASSLRGNYGYTF
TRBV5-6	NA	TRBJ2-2	CASSSTRDRGRGGELFF
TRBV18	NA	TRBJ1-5	CASSPGTGNQPQHF
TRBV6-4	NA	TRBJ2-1	CANLAGDQCEQFF
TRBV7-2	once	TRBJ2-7	CASRISGTGGYEQYF
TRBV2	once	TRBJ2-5	CASSGRQGAFQETQYF
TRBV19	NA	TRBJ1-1	CASSILGNTEAFF
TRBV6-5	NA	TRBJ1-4	CASRRATNEKLFF
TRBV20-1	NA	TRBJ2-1	CSASIRLAVDEQFF
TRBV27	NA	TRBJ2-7	CASSLKRSSYEQYF
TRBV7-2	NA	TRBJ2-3	CASSFDRGEWTDTQYF
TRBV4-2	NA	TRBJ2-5	CASSQEVAPLAGETQYF
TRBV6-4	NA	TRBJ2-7	CASSDLRGPPGCYEQYF
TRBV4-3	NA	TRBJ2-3	CASSQGSGRAGDTQYF
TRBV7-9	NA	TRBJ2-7	CASSLAAEETYEQYF
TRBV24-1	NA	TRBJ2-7	CATSEWTSGREQYF
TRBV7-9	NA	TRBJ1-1	CASSVQGGGTEAFF